This T cell receptor beta chain was captured by sequencing in a study of CD8+ T cells in alopecia areata. Between the trimmed V and J ends, which lost 5 bases and 5 bases, there was a span of 10 bases. Germline V gene sequence: CDR1 DFQATT, CDR2 SNEGSKA (reference sequence). This CDR3 region has 11 residues. Extraction and reverse transcription of RNA yielded cDNA as the sequencing template. The data were produced by immunoSEQ multiplex PCR, yet TCRdb's version contains in-frame clones alone and is incomplete. This table has roughly 190,000 clones, roughly 60% appearing once. Stated treatment: oral pan-JAK inhibitor, 5-10 mg twice daily.

V gene TRBV20-1 combines with J gene TRBJ2-7; no clear D. The specimen was CD4+ T cells sorted from blood, collected at week 24, from a patient treated with tofacitinib. The TCR sequence derives from a human donor with alopecia areata. The CDR3 loop is CSAPKADEQYF. The CDR3 DNA reads as TGCAGTGCTCCTAAGGCGGACGAGCAGTACTTC.